This is a list of T cell receptor beta chains from one sample in a study of blood T cells in healthy people across ages. TCRdb independently ran MiXCR on the 5' RACE reads; one entry per CDR3 protein. Of 630,000 or so distinct CDR3 sequences in the sample, about 30% are singletons; the top ten hold 15%. Sequenced material: blood. Receptors originate from a woman aged 80 or older in good health. CDR3s include the opening cysteine and the closing phenylalanine or tryptophan. The D gene is left open where the match is weak. A clone size is listed for some rows: how often the clone was seen (once, few, many), or a class if it is expanded.

TRBD1,TRBJ1-5,16,TRBV3-1,-,TGTGCCAGCAGCCACACAGGGGGCAGGAGCAATCAGCCCCAGCATTTT,CASSHTGGRSNQPQHF
-,TRBJ1-2,12,TRBV20-1,-,TGCAGTCCAACGGCCCCCCCCTATGGCTACACCTTC,CSPTAPPYGYTF
-,TRBJ2-1,15,TRBV11-2,many,TGTGCCAGCAGCTGGGGAAGGGGCAGGGAATATGAGCAGTTCTTC,CASSWGRGREYEQFF
-,TRBJ1-2,14,TRBV20-1,-,TGCAGTGTTCCCCCTCGGGGCGAAAACTATGGCTACACCTTC,CSVPPRGENYGYTF
TRBD1,TRBJ1-5,15,TRBV6-5,many,TGTGCCAGCAGTCCGAGACAGGGCACTAGTCAGCCCCAGCATTTT,CASSPRQGTSQPQHF
TRBD2,TRBJ2-1,15,TRBV5-1,-,TGCGCCAGCAGCTGGGGGGGGGTTTCCTACAATGAGCAGTTCTTC,CASSWGGVSYNEQFF
-,TRBJ2-2,15,TRBV7-3,-,TGTGCCGGCAGCCCGACCGGGACCCTCACCGGGGAGCTGTTTTTT,CAGSPTGTLTGELFF
-,TRBJ2-3,15,TRBV15,-,TGTGCCACCCGAGGGGCAGGGTCTGTCACAGATACGCAGTATTTT,CATRGAGSVTDTQYF
TRBD2,TRBJ2-7,16,TRBV7-2,many,TGTGCCAGCAGCTTAGGACCGGGCGGGGGGGCTGAAGAGCAGTACTTC,CASSLGPGGGAEEQYF
-,TRBJ2-1,15,TRBV9,many,TGTGCCAGCACCAGGGGGCGGGGGGGCTTTAATGAGCAGTTCTTC,CASTRGRGGFNEQFF
-,TRBJ2-7,11,TRBV5-1,-,TGCGCCAGCAGCTTGAGGAGGGAGCAGTACTTC,CASSLRREQYF
TRBD2,TRBJ2-7,16,TRBV6-1,many,TGTGCCAGCAAAATCTCGGGACTAGCGGGGGGATACGAGCAGTACTTC,CASKISGLAGGYEQYF
-,TRBJ2-3,15,TRBV12-3/TRBV12-4,-,TGTGCCAGCAGTCTCTTGAGGGTGATCGCAGATGCGCAGTATTTT,CASSLLRVIADAQYF
-,TRBJ2-2,15,TRBV7-9,-,TGTGCCAGCAGCTTAGATTACAGGAACACCGGGGAGCTGTTTTTT,CASSLDYRNTGELFF
-,TRBJ1-4,16,TRBV15,-,TGTGCCACCAGCAGCCGTCGTTCGGCGGTTAATGAAAAACGGTTTTTT,CATSSRRSAVNEKRFF
TRBD2,TRBJ2-7,14,TRBV12-3/TRBV12-4,many,TGTGCCAGCAGCAAGCGGGAGCGCTCCTACGAGCAGTACTTC,CASSKRERSYEQYF
TRBD1,TRBJ1-4,14,TRBV10-3,many,TGTGCCACCGGACAGGGAGCAACTAATGAAAAACTGTTTTTT,CATGQGATNEKLFF
-,TRBJ2-6,15,TRBV4-3,many,TGCGCCAGCAGCCACACAGGGACTGGGGCCAACGTCCTGACTTTC,CASSHTGTGANVLTF
TRBD1,TRBJ2-7,15,TRBV7-6,many,TGTGCCAGCAGCTCGGGTGGGACAGGGCTCTACGAGCAGTACTTC,CASSSGGTGLYEQYF
-,TRBJ1-5,15,TRBV5-1,-,TGCGCCAGCAGCTTGGAGGGAGGGTTACATCAGCCCCAGCATTTT,CASSLEGGLHQPQHF
-,TRBJ1-4,13,TRBV7-9,-,TGTGCCAGCAGCTTATTAGGGGGTGAAAAACGGTTTTTT,CASSLLGGEKRFF
-,TRBJ2-3,13,TRBV5-1,-,TGCGCCAGCAGCCTCCCTAGGGCAGATACGCAGTATTTT,CASSLPRADTQYF
TRBD1,TRBJ1-5,12,TRBV20-1,-,TGCAGTGCTAAGACAGGGTTACAGCCCCAGCATTTT,CSAKTGLQPQHF
-,TRBJ1-2,14,TRBV20-1,-,TGCAGTGCTAGAGTAGTAGAGACGTCCCTTGGCTACACCTTC,CSARVVETSLGYTF
TRBD2,TRBJ2-3,15,TRBV20-1,many,TGCAGTGCTCAAACTAGCGGGGCCCGCACAGATACGCAGTATTTT,CSAQTSGARTDTQYF
TRBD2,TRBJ2-1,15,TRBV6-1,many,TGTGCCAGCAGGGGACTAGCGGGGGGCAGGGATGAGCAGTTCTTC,CASRGLAGGRDEQFF
-,TRBJ2-3,13,TRBV27,many,TGTGCCAGCAGTTTATTTGGGGCAGATACGCAGTATTTT,CASSLFGADTQYF
-,TRBJ1-5,13,TRBV28,-,TGTGTCAGCAGCCTTAGAAGGGATCAGCCCCAGCATTTT,CVSSLRRDQPQHF
TRBD1,TRBJ2-7,15,TRBV6-6,-,TGTGCCAGCGCCGCGGGCAGGGGGCCTGCCTACGAGCAGTACTTC,CASAAGRGPAYEQYF
TRBD2,TRBJ2-3,18,TRBV5-1,many,TGCGCCAGCAGCTTGGCCAGACTAGCGGGCTATAGCACAGATACGCAGTATTTT,CASSLARLAGYSTDTQYF
-,TRBJ2-2,15,TRBV7-2,many,TGTGCCAGCAGCTTAGTTAGACGGAACACCGGGGAGCTGTTTTTT,CASSLVRRNTGELFF
TRBD1,TRBJ2-7,14,TRBV30,few,TGTGCCTGGAGGCCGGGACAGGGGACGTTAGGTCCGTACTTC,CAWRPGQGTLGPYF
TRBD1,TRBJ2-1,15,TRBV4-1,-,TGCGCCAGCAGCGGTACCGGGACAGGTTGGGAGACCCAGTTCTTC,CASSGTGTGWETQFF
TRBD2,TRBJ2-3,13,TRBV10-3,-,TGTGCCATCACGGAGCGGGGAACAGATACGCAGTATTTT,CAITERGTDTQYF
-,TRBJ2-1,16,TRBV19,many,TGTGCCAGTAGTATGGATGCCGGGCCGATCCAGAATGAGCAGTTCTTC,CASSMDAGPIQNEQFF
-,TRBJ2-1,13,TRBV20-1,-,TGCAGTGCCAGGCCCCTACCAGTCAGTGAGCAGTTCTTC,CSARPLPVSEQFF
-,TRBJ2-2,15,TRBV20-1,-,TGCAGTGCTAGAGATCAGGGCAGAAACACCGGGGAGCTGTTTTTT,CSARDQGRNTGELFF
TRBD1,TRBJ2-6,15,TRBV6-6,many,TGTGCCAGCAGTCCCAGGGGGATTGGGGCCAACGTCCTGACTTTC,CASSPRGIGANVLTF
-,TRBJ2-1,13,TRBV6-6,-,TGTGCCAGCAGTCGGGCTGGCTACAATGAGCAGTTCTTC,CASSRAGYNEQFF
-,TRBJ1-5,15,TRBV4-3,-,TGCGCCAGCAGCCAAGATCACGGCAGGGTTCAGCCCCAGCATTTT,CASSQDHGRVQPQHF
TRBD2,TRBJ2-7,16,TRBV5-8,few,TGTGCCAGCAGCTTGGGGACTAGCGGGGATGGTGATGAGCAGTACTTC,CASSLGTSGDGDEQYF